The clone carrying this TCR beta chain has a single count. What it binds is not known. V shed 2 bases, J shed 4 bases, and the junction held 13 bases outside the gene matches. The CDR3 consists of 18 residues. Germline V gene lookup returns CDR1 MNHEY and CDR2 SMNVEV (reference sequence). These data originate in a study of OX40 agonist ivuxolimab in advanced cancers. On the study more broadly: Every 2 weeks, patients received ivuxolimab intravenously, dosed at 0.01 to 10 mg/kg. Patients assigned to dose escalation were diagnosed with hepatocellular carcinoma, melanoma, renal cell or head and neck cancer. Allowance was made for prior anti-PD-1, anti-PD-L1 or anti-CTLA-4 therapy, and roughly 40% had some.

Whole-study results and caveats: There was clonal expansion of CD4+ and CD8+ blood T cells by week 6 at 0.1 to 3.0 mg/kg.

Sequencing was performed with immunoSEQ multiplex PCR; in TCRdb, only in-frame clones are kept and a portion is missing. The sample has 15,000 to 20,000 clones, around 83% seen once. The receptor was derived from an adult with an advanced solid tumor such as melanoma, head and neck, liver or kidney cancer. The source material was CD4+ or CD8+ T cells sorted from blood, sampled in a trial of the OX40 agonist ivuxolimab. V gene TRBV27 combines with J gene TRBJ2-1; 8 bases fit TRBD2. The CDR3 protein is CASSLVYPQRERYNEQFF. For the CDR3, the DNA is TGTGCCAGCAGTTTAGTTTACCCCCAGCGGGAGAGGTACAATGAGCAGTTCTTC.